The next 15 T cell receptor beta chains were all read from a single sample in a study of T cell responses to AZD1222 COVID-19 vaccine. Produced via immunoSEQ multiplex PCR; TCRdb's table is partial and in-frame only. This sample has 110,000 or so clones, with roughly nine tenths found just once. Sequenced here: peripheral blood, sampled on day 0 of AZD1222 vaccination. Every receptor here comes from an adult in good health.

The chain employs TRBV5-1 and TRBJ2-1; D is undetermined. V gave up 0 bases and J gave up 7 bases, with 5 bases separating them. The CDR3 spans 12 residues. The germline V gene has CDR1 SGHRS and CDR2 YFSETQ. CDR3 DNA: TGCGCCAGCAGCTTGGGTAGGAATGAGCAGTTCTTC. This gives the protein CASSLGRNEQFF.

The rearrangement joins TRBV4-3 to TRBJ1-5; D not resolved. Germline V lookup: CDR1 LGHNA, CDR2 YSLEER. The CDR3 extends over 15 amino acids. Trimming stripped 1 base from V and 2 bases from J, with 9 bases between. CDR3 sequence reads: CASSQGYPGNQPQHF. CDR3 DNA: TGCGCCAGCAGCCAAGGGTATCCGGGCAATCAGCCCCAGCATTTT.

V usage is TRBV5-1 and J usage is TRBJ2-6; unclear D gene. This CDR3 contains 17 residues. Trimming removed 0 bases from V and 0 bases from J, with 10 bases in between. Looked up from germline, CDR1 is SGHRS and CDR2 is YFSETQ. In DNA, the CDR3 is TGCGCCAGCAGCTTGGCGGCGCCAGGCTCTGGGGCCAACGTCCTGACTTTC. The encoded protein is CASSLAAPGSGANVLTF.

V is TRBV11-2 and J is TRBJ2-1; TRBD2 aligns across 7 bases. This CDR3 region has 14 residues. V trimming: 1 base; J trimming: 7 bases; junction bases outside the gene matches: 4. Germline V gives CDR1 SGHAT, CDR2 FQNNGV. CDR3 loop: CASSLGWGGNEQFF. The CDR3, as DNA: TGTGCCAGCAGCTTAGGTTGGGGGGGTAATGAGCAGTTCTTC.

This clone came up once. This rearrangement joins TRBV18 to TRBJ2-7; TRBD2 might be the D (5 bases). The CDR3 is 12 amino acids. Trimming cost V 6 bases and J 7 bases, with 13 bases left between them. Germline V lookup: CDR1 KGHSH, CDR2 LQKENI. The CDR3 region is CASSPYSGEQYF. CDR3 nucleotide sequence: TGTGCCAGCTCTCCCTACTCGGGAGAGCAGTACTTC. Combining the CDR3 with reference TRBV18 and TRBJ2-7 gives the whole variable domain NAGVMQNPRHLVRRRGQEARLRCSPMKGHSHVYWYRQLPEEGLKFMVYLQKENIIDESGMPKERFSAEFPKEGPSILRIQQVVRGDSAAYFCASSPYSGEQYFGPGTRLTVT.

The CDR3 bases are TGTGCCAGCAGCCTTTGGGGGACAGATGAAGACGAGCAGTACTTC. Amino acids: CASSLWGTDEDEQYF. The V call is TRBV7-8, the J call TRBJ2-7; TRBD1 aligns across 7 bases. J lost 5 bases, V lost 5 bases, and 12 bases had no gene match. Per the germline V gene, CDR1 is SGHVS and CDR2 is FQNEAQ. CDR3 size: 15 residues.

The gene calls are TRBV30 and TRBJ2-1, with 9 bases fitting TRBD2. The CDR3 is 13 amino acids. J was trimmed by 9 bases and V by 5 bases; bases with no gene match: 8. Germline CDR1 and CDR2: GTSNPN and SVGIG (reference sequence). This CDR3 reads CAWEPSGALEQFF. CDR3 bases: TGTGCCTGGGAACCTAGCGGGGCACTTGAGCAGTTCTTC.

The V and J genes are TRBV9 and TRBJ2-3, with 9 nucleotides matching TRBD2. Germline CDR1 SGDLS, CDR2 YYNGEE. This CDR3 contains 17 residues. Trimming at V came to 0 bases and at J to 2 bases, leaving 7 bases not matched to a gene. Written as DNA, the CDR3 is TGTGCCAGCAGCGTAGGAGCAGCGGGGGGTTTCACAGATACGCAGTATTTT. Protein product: CASSVGAAGGFTDTQYF.

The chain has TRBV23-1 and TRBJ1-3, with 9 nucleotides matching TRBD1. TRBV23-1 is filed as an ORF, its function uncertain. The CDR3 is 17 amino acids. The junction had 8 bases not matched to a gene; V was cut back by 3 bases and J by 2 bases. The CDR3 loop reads CASSHPRDRGAGNTIYF. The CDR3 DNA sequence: TGCGCCAGCAGTCATCCTAGAGACAGGGGGGCTGGAAACACCATATATTTT.

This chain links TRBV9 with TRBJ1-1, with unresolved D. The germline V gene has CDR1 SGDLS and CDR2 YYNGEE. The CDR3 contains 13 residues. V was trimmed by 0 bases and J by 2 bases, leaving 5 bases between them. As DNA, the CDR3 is TGTGCCAGCAGCGTAGAGGGTAACACTGAAGCTTTCTTT. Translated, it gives CASSVEGNTEAFF. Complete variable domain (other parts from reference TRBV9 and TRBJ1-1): DSGVTQTPKHLITATGQRVTLRCSPRSGDLSVYWYQQSLDQGLQFLIQYYNGEERAKGNILERFSAQQFPDLHSELNLSSLELGDSALYFCASSVEGNTEAFFGQGTRLTVV.

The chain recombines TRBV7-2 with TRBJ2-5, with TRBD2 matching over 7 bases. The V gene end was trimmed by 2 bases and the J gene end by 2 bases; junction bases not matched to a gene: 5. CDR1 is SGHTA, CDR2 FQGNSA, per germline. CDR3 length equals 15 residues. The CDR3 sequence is CASSLLSGEQETQYF. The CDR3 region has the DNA TGTGCCAGCAGCTTACTGAGCGGGGAACAAGAGACCCAGTACTTC.

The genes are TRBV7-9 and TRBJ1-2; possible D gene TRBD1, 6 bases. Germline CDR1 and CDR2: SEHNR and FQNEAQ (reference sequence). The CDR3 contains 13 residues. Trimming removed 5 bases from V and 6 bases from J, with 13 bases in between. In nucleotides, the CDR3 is TGTGCCAGCAGCGTGGACAGAGTTAATGGCTACACCTTC. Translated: CASSVDRVNGYTF.

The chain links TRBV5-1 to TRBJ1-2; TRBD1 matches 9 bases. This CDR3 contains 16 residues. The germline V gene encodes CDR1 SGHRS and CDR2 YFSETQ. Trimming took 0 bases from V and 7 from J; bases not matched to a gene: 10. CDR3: CASSLVAGQGQGGYTF. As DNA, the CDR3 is TGCGCCAGCAGCTTGGTTGCCGGACAGGGGCAAGGTGGCTACACCTTC.

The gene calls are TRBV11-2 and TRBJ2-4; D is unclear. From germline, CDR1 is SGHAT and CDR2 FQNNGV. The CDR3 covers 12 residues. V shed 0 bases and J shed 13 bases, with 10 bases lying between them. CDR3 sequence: CASSLEGSLQYF. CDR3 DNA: TGTGCCAGCAGCTTAGAAGGCAGCCTCCAGTACTTC.

CDR3 nucleotide sequence: TGTGCCTGGAGCCCTACGGACAGGGATGAAAAACTGTTTTTT. As protein: CAWSPTDRDEKLFF. The chain recombines TRBV30 with TRBJ1-4, with 8 bases fitting TRBD1. Germline lookup yields CDR1 GTSNPN and CDR2 SVGIG (reference sequence). After removal of 3 bases from V and 6 bases from J, the junction contained 6 bases not matched to a gene. This CDR3 comprises 14 residues.